The subject of this entry is one T cell receptor beta chain. Seattle patients were enrolled while actively infected and followed longitudinally. This specimen belongs to a study of blood T cell repertoires in COVID-19. Overall study context: Both acute and convalescent COVID-19 samples were obtained from the United States, Italy and Spain.

In the original analysis: Estimated nucleated cell counts came from reference gene primer amplification. The method was immunoSEQ multiplex PCR; TCRdb's version includes in-frame clones alone and lacks a portion of them. The DNA was the basis for D and trimming; V, J and clone size are from that table. The data hold 150,000 to 200,000 clones, with roughly 84% observed a single time. Sequencing was carried out using peripheral blood. This TCR came from a woman in her 70s with COVID-19, enrolled during active disease.

The CDR3 here is CASKARGLAGVEGSYEQYF. Here the CDR3 DNA reads TGTGCCAGCAAAGCCCGGGGACTAGCGGGAGTCGAGGGCTCCTACGAGCAGTACTTC. The chain combines TRBV27 with TRBJ2-7; 14 positions match TRBD2. CDR1 and CDR2 (germline): MNHEY, SMNVEV (reference sequence). CDR3 length: 19 amino acids. The V segment lost 7 bases and the J segment 0 bases; nucleotides outside the gene matches: 14.